The 6 T cell receptor beta chains presented below share a single source sample, sequenced in a study of T cells in Graves' hyperthyroidism and ophthalmopathy. RNA transcripts gave rise to amplified TCR beta CDR3 regions. With the HTBI primer set, the TCR CDR3 went through a first round of RT-PCR. TCRdb reanalysed the multiplex PCR reads using MiXCR and keeps one entry per CDR3 protein. This sample has approximately 520,000 distinct CDR3 sequences, with around 21% found just once. The sample consisted of blood. Receptor source: a young man with Graves' hyperthyroidism.

This clonotype was counted at least ten times. This sequence joins TRBV6-2 or TRBV6-3 and TRBJ1-2; D not certain. Trimming cost V 9 bases and J 4 bases, with 21 bases left between them. Germline assignment: CDR1 MNHEY and CDR2 SVGEGT. The CDR3 spans 15 residues. The CDR3 DNA reads as TGTGCCAGTTTCCGGGGATCCGCTCGCCCCTATGGCTACACCTTC. Translated, it gives CASFRGSARPYGYTF.

The count of this clonotype is one. Here the CDR3 reads CSARPRVRGASETQYF. The DNA for the CDR3 is TGCAGTGCTAGACCTAGGGTGAGGGGGGCATCCGAGACCCAGTACTTC. V is TRBV20-1 and J is TRBJ2-5, with D possibly called TRBD1 or TRBD2 (6 bases each). V was trimmed by 2 bases and J by 5 bases, leaving 21 bases between them. The CDR3 has 16 residues. Germline CDR1 reads DFQATT; CDR2 reads SNEGSKA (reference sequence).

This clonotype showed up many times. V and J are TRBV7-9 and TRBJ1-2; 7 bases fit TRBD1. Germline lookup yields CDR1 SEHNR and CDR2 FQNEAQ (reference sequence). The V and J ends lost 5 bases and 4 bases, in that order; junction bases with no gene match: 4. CDR3 length equals 13 residues. This CDR3 is CASSPGQFYGYTF. CDR3 nucleotide sequence: TGTGCCAGCAGCCCGGGACAGTTCTATGGCTACACCTTC.

In its sample, this clonotype was seen many times. This chain links TRBV30 with TRBJ1-2; 7 positions match TRBD1. J gave up 4 bases and V 2 bases, and 4 bases lay outside the gene matches. This CDR3 comprises 13 residues. The germline V gene has CDR1 GTSNPN and CDR2 SVGIG (reference sequence). CDR3 nucleotides: TGTGCCTGGAGTTCACACAGGGGCTATGGCTACACCTTC. This codes for CAWSSHRGYGYTF.

The table lists this clonotype with a few counts. This sequence joins TRBV6-5 and TRBJ2-7; maybe TRBD1 (5 bases). The germline V and J ends were trimmed by 4 bases and 7 bases, with 17 bases remaining between them. This CDR3 spans 14 amino acids. Germline V gene lookup returns CDR1 MNHEY and CDR2 SVGAGI. The CDR3 protein is CASSSSTARLEQYF. Here the CDR3 DNA reads TGTGCCAGCAGTTCCTCGACAGCTCGATTGGAGCAGTACTTC.

This clonotype was counted ten times or more. The rearrangement links TRBV2 to TRBJ2-7; D ambiguous. The germline CDR1 and CDR2 sequences are SNHLY and FYNNEI. The CDR3 loop spans 16 amino acids. Between the trimmed V and J ends, which lost 4 bases and 1 base, there was a span of 17 bases. CDR3 DNA: TGTGCCAGCAGTGGCGGTTTAGGGTCTTTTTCCTACGAGCAGTACTTC. This gives the protein CASSGGLGSFSYEQYF.